These 21 T cell receptor beta chains were sequenced from one sample in a study of blood T cell repertoires in COVID-19. Sequenced by immunoSEQ multiplex PCR; TCRdb stores in-frame clones only, minus some. The sample has about 48,000 clones, roughly 82% seen once. Material: peripheral blood. These receptors all come from a man in his forties with acute or convalescent COVID-19.

This clone has just a few counts. This chain uses TRBV28 with TRBJ2-5, with 9 bases that match TRBD1. CDR1 and CDR2 from the germline V gene are MDHEN and SYDVKM. This CDR3 region has 14 residues. The V gene end was trimmed by 8 bases and the J gene end by 6 bases; junction bases not matched to a gene: 10. For the CDR3, the DNA is TGTGCCAGCGGGATTACAGGGGGCGCCCAGACCCAGTACTTC. Amino acid sequence: CASGITGGAQTQYF.

The rearrangement links TRBV7-9 to TRBJ1-1, with D unresolved. Germline lookup yields CDR1 SEHNR and CDR2 FQNEAQ (reference sequence). Between the trimmed V and J ends, which lost 11 bases and 0 bases, there was a span of 7 bases. This CDR3 is built from 11 residues. The CDR3 DNA is TGTGCCGCGGCGGTGAACACTGAAGCTTTCTTT. Protein: CAAAVNTEAFF.

J is TRBJ2-7 and V is TRBV5-4, with D possibly being TRBD2 (7 bases). Trimming took off 1 base at V and 0 bases at J, with 8 bases between the two ends. The CDR3 extends over 14 amino acids. CDR1 is SGHNT and CDR2 is YYREEE in the germline V gene (reference sequence). Here the CDR3 DNA reads TGTGCCAGCAGCTTGCGGGGGGCCTCCTACGAGCAGTACTTC. Translated: CASSLRGASYEQYF.

The chain couples TRBV2 to TRBJ2-7, with 7 bases matching TRBD1. The V and J ends lost 6 bases and 2 bases, in that order; junction bases with no gene match: 7. Germline V gene data show CDR1 as SNHLY and CDR2 as FYNNEI. The CDR3 runs to 14 residues. The CDR3 nucleotides are TGTGCCAGCAGACCTCGGACAGGACCCTACGAGCAGTACTTC. Encoded protein: CASRPRTGPYEQYF.

The sample holds one count of this clone. The chain links TRBV29-1 to TRBJ1-1; possibly TRBD1 for D (5 bases). Germline-derived CDR1 and CDR2 are SQVTM and ANQGSEA. The germline V and J ends were trimmed by 6 bases and 3 bases, with 20 bases remaining between them. CDR3 length: 15 amino acids. Here the CDR3 reads CSVTHRRGGDTEAFF. DNA for the CDR3: TGCAGCGTGACCCACAGGCGGGGCGGGGACACTGAAGCTTTCTTT.

This chain connects TRBV29-1 to TRBJ2-7, with 10 bases identical to TRBD1. Germline CDR1 is SQVTM and CDR2 is ANQGSEA. The CDR3 totals 12 residues. Unmatched junction bases numbered 5, after V lost 7 bases and J lost 5 bases. The chain's CDR3 is CSATGQGDEQYF. In DNA form, the CDR3 reads TGCAGCGCAACTGGACAGGGGGACGAGCAGTACTTC.

The chain combines TRBV7-4 with TRBJ2-1; 8 bases are shared with TRBD2. CDR3 length equals 17 residues. Germline V CDR1 and CDR2: SGHVT, SQSDAQ. V gave up 0 bases and J gave up 5 bases; unmatched junction bases: 9. The CDR3, as DNA: TGTGCCAGCAGCTTAGCCCAGTGCGGGGGGCCAGACAATGAGCAGTTCTTC. It translates to CASSLAQCGGPDNEQFF.

The V call is TRBV28, the J call TRBJ2-7, with D tentatively TRBD2 (5 bases). The length of the CDR3 is 13 residues. In germline, CDR1 is MDHEN, CDR2 SYDVKM. V lost 5 bases and J 3 bases, leaving 11 bases between the germline ends. CDR3 sequence reads: CASSTTRGYEQYF. The CDR3 bases are TGTGCCAGCAGTACCACCCGGGGCTACGAGCAGTACTTC.

The rearrangement links TRBV4-1 to TRBJ1-2; possibly TRBD1 for D (5 bases). Looked up from germline, CDR1 is MGHRA and CDR2 is YSYEKL. This CDR3 region has 16 residues. The V and J ends lost 0 bases and 4 bases respectively, with 15 bases between them. The CDR3 DNA reads as TGCGCCAGCAGCCAAGAGGGTGTGGGGCCGTTCTATGGCTACACCTTC. This codes for CASSQEGVGPFYGYTF.

The chain joins TRBV28 to TRBJ1-6, with D perhaps TRBD1 (6 bases). Germline V gene lookup returns CDR1 MDHEN and CDR2 SYDVKM. The CDR3 runs to 12 residues. V lost 8 bases and J 8 bases, leaving 10 bases between the germline ends. For the CDR3, the DNA is TGTGCCAGCGGGTCAGGGGATTCACCCCTCCACTTT. This translates into CASGSGDSPLHF.

The chain uses TRBV5-1 and TRBJ2-2; 8 nucleotides align to TRBD1. Germline values: CDR1 SGHRS, CDR2 YFSETQ. Unmatched junction bases numbered 4, after V lost 3 bases and J lost 3 bases. The CDR3 extends over 15 amino acids. The chain's CDR3 is CASSSGQGYTGELFF. CDR3 in DNA: TGCGCCAGCAGCTCAGGACAGGGTTACACCGGGGAGCTGTTTTTT.

This clone was observed at least ten times. This chain links TRBV18 with TRBJ1-1; 7 nucleotides match TRBD1. Germline V gives CDR1 KGHSH, CDR2 LQKENI. The junction had 7 bases not matched to a gene; V was cut back by 5 bases and J by 7 bases. This CDR3 spans 13 amino acids. In nucleotides, the CDR3 is TGTGCCAGCTCAGCCCGGGACAGTATTGAAGCTTTCTTT. Protein sequence: CASSARDSIEAFF.

The V gene is TRBV5-1, the J gene TRBJ2-7; TRBD1 is a possible D gene (6 bases). CDR3 length: 14 residues. The V gene's germline CDR1 is SGHRS and CDR2 YFSETQ. Trimming removed 4 bases from V and 1 base from J, with 12 bases in between. DNA for the CDR3: TGCGCCAGCAGCCAGAGACAGGCGTCCTACGAGCAGTACTTC. Residues: CASSQRQASYEQYF.

The gene calls are TRBV30 and TRBJ1-6, with D hard to call. With 2 bases removed from V and 6 bases from J, the gap between germline ends came to 29 bases. The CDR3 is 20 amino acids. CDR1 GTSNPN and CDR2 SVGIG come from the germline V gene (reference sequence). The CDR3 loop is CAWSSLSGHDGVVINSPLHF. The DNA of the CDR3 is TGTGCCTGGAGTAGTCTGAGTGGGCATGACGGGGTAGTTATTAATTCACCCCTCCACTTT.

The chain recombines TRBV7-2 with TRBJ1-1; TRBD1 matches at 9 bases. After removal of 4 bases from V and 5 bases from J, the junction contained 2 bases not matched to a gene. This CDR3 is 13 amino acids long. CDR1 and CDR2 (germline): SGHTA, FQGNSA. CDR3 in amino acids: CASSSDRGTEAFF. The CDR3 DNA reads TGTGCCAGCAGCTCGGACAGGGGAACTGAAGCTTTCTTT.

The rearrangement uses TRBV11-2 and TRBJ1-1, with a weak D call TRBD1 (5 bases). Germline loops: CDR1 SGHAT, CDR2 FQNNGV. The CDR3 length is 13 residues. V lost 5 bases and J lost 6, with 13 bases in between. CDR3 in amino acids: CASSLAGTPEAFF. In DNA, the CDR3 is TGTGCCAGCAGCCTAGCAGGGACTCCTGAAGCTTTCTTT. Using reference TRBV11-2 and TRBJ1-1 for the parts outside the CDR3, the full variable domain is EAGVAQSPRYKIIEKRQSVAFWCNPISGHATLYWYQQILGQGPKLLIQFQNNGVVDDSQLPKDRFSAERLKGVDSTLKIQPAKLEDSAVYLCASSLAGTPEAFFGQGTRLTVV.

This clone was observed a few times. The V gene is TRBV19, the J gene TRBJ2-2; 9 bases are shared with TRBD2. The CDR3 length is 15 residues. With V trimmed by 5 bases and J by 4 bases, 5 bases remained unmatched. CDR1 LNHDA and CDR2 SQIVND come from the germline V gene (reference sequence). The CDR3 loop reads CASSSLAGFTGELFF. DNA for the CDR3: TGTGCCAGTAGTTCTCTAGCGGGGTTCACCGGGGAGCTGTTTTTT.

The chain has TRBV18 and TRBJ1-1, with D unclear. The CDR3 is 15 residues long. Trimming stripped 3 bases from V and 1 base from J, with 12 bases between. The germline V gene has CDR1 KGHSH and CDR2 LQKENI. The CDR3: CASSPGAKSNTEAFF. In DNA form, the CDR3 reads TGTGCCAGCTCACCGGGAGCCAAATCGAACACTGAAGCTTTCTTT.

V gene TRBV19 combines with J gene TRBJ2-2, with D possibly TRBD1 on 6 matching bases. The CDR3 sequence is 13 residues long. Germline V CDR1 and CDR2: LNHDA, SQIVND (reference sequence). V shed 5 bases and J shed 8 bases, with 12 bases lying between them. The CDR3 loop is CASSHRGMGELFF. The CDR3 DNA sequence: TGTGCCAGTAGTCATAGGGGGATGGGGGAGCTGTTTTTT. Based on the CDR3 plus reference TRBV19 and TRBJ2-2, the full variable domain is DGGITQSPKYLFRKEGQNVTLSCEQNLNHDAMYWYRQDPGQGLRLIYYSQIVNDFQKGDIAEGYSVSREKKESFPLTVTSAQKNPTAFYLCASSHRGMGELFFGEGSRLTVL.

This clone was seen a few times. The gene calls are TRBV29-1 and TRBJ1-2; no clear D. Germline V gives CDR1 SQVTM, CDR2 ANQGSEA. The CDR3 is made up of 12 amino acids. V gave up 4 bases and J gave up 6 bases, with 12 bases separating them. The CDR3 sequence: CSVGFPSNGYTF. The CDR3 DNA reads as TGCAGCGTTGGTTTCCCCTCTAATGGCTACACCTTC.

Points on this clone: The junction does not match germline at one end; this may be a read error. The chain employs TRBV6-6 and TRBJ1-3; D gene ambiguous. Germline V gene lookup returns CDR1 MNHNY and CDR2 SVGAGI (reference sequence). The CDR3 sequence is 11 residues long. This CDR3 is CAGGSGTTIYF. The DNA for the CDR3 is TGTGCCGGTGGCTCAGGAACCACCATATATTTT.